Listed below are T cell receptor beta chains from one sample, sequenced in a study of T cell responses to AZD1222 COVID-19 vaccine. Produced via immunoSEQ multiplex PCR; TCRdb's table is partial and in-frame only. The sample comprises over 40,000 clones, under 85% of which are singletons, and more than 45% rests with the top ten. The sample consisted of peripheral blood, taken on day 0 of AZD1222 vaccination. The source is an adult in good health. The CDR3 runs from the conserved cysteine through the conserved F or W. Fields, in order: CDR3 DNA, CDR3 protein, V gene, clone size, J gene, D gene. D genes are given only for firm matches. Clone sizes are given selectively: once, few, many, or a class where the clone is expanded.

TGTGCCAGCAGCAAAACCGGGACAGGGGGCTTATCACCCCTCCACTTT	CASSKTGTGGLSPLHF	TRBV5-8	-	TRBJ1-6	TRBD1
TGTGCCAGCAGTTTATGGGGCAATCAGCCCCAGCATTTT	CASSLWGNQPQHF	TRBV12-3/TRBV12-4	few	TRBJ1-5	-
TGTGCCAGCAGCTTGGCGTCGACTGCCTACGAGCAGTACTTC	CASSLASTAYEQYF	TRBV5-5	-	TRBJ2-7	-
TGTGCCAGCAGCTACTACCAGGAGACAGATACGCAGTATTTT	CASSYYQETDTQYF	TRBV5-5	-	TRBJ2-3	-
TGTGCCAGCAGCTTTCCCGGCCGAGAGACCCAGTACTTC	CASSFPGRETQYF	TRBV11-2	once	TRBJ2-5	-
TGCGCCAGCAGCCAAGGTCCCCGGACGGCGAGCACAGATACGCAGTATTTT	CASSQGPRTASTDTQYF	TRBV4-3	-	TRBJ2-3	-
TGTGCCAGCAGCGAGAGCGGGAGTGGTTACAATGAGCAGTTCTTC	CASSESGSGYNEQFF	TRBV9	few	TRBJ2-1	TRBD2
TGTGCCACCAGCAGAGATCCGGGCGGTCATCAGCCCCAGCATTTT	CATSRDPGGHQPQHF	TRBV15	-	TRBJ1-5	-
TGTGCCATCAGCAGGGATAGCAATCAGCCCCAGCATTTT	CAISRDSNQPQHF	TRBV10-3	-	TRBJ1-5	-
TGTGCCAGCAGCTTAATCGGCTCTGGGGCCAACGTCCTGACTTTC	CASSLIGSGANVLTF	TRBV7-3	few	TRBJ2-6	-
TGTGCCAGCAGTATAACAGGGACTAATGAAAAACTGTTTTTT	CASSITGTNEKLFF	TRBV28	-	TRBJ1-4	-
TGTGCCAGCAGTTTTCAGGGGAATCAGCCCCAGCATTTT	CASSFQGNQPQHF	TRBV28	-	TRBJ1-5	-
TGTGCCAGCAGCCCGGGGGGGGGCTTTGAAGCTTTCTTT	CASSPGGGFEAFF	TRBV3-1/TRBV3-2	-	TRBJ1-1	-
TGTGCCAGCCAGGGACAGGGGACAAGCACCGGGGAGCTGTTTTTT	CASQGQGTSTGELFF	TRBV25-1	-	TRBJ2-2	TRBD1
TGCGCCAGCAGCTTGGGCAGGGGTTTCGCAGAGACCCAGTACTTC	CASSLGRGFAETQYF	TRBV5-1	-	TRBJ2-5	-
TGTGCCAGCAGCTTATGGCAGGACAATCAGCCCCAGCATTTT	CASSLWQDNQPQHF	TRBV7-2	-	TRBJ1-5	-
TGTGCCACCAGACCTCCTGCGGGACAGGGGGCGGATGAGCAGTTCTTC	CATRPPAGQGADEQFF	TRBV15	-	TRBJ2-1	TRBD1
TGTGCCAGCAGCTTAGAGGCAGGGACTAACTATGGCTACACCTTC	CASSLEAGTNYGYTF	TRBV7-6	-	TRBJ1-2	-
TGTGCCAGCAGCTTAGTAAGCGGGGCCACCAATGAAAAACTGTTTTTT	CASSLVSGATNEKLFF	TRBV7-9	-	TRBJ1-4	-
TGTGCCAGCAGCTTGGGGGACACCGGGGAGCTGTTTTTT	CASSLGDTGELFF	TRBV5-5	-	TRBJ2-2	-
TGTGCCATCCGGACAGGGTTATTAGGCTACACCTTC	CAIRTGLLGYTF	TRBV10-3	few	TRBJ1-2	TRBD1
TGTGCCAGCAGTTTAGGCAGCGACAATGAGCAGTTCTTC	CASSLGSDNEQFF	TRBV12-3/TRBV12-4	-	TRBJ2-1	-
TGTGCCAGCACCAACCGGGGTGAAGCTTTCTTT	CASTNRGEAFF	TRBV6-5	few	TRBJ1-1	-
TGTGCCACCAGCAAAGTCTGGACTAGCGGGAGGGGGAGTTACAATGAGCAGTTCTTC	CATSKVWTSGRGSYNEQFF	TRBV15	-	TRBJ2-1	TRBD2
TGTGCCAGCAGCTTAGGTTGGCGGGATGAGCAGTTCTTC	CASSLGWRDEQFF	TRBV7-3	-	TRBJ2-1	-
TGTGCCAGCAGTTTCCTCCCCGCTGAAGCTTTCTTT	CASSFLPAEAFF	TRBV6-5	few	TRBJ1-1	-
TGTGCCAGTAGTATGGGACGAGGGAATGAGCAGTTCTTC	CASSMGRGNEQFF	TRBV19	-	TRBJ2-1	-
TGTGCCAGCAGCTTGGGACTCGAGGGGTACGAGCAGTACTTC	CASSLGLEGYEQYF	TRBV7-2	few	TRBJ2-7	-
TGTGCCACCAGTGACCAGGGACGGAGCGAAAATAATTCACCCCTCCACTTT	CATSDQGRSENNSPLHF	TRBV24-1	-	TRBJ1-6	-
TGTGCCAGCTCAGCCCGGGAGAGTGGAAACACCATATATTTT	CASSARESGNTIYF	TRBV18	-	TRBJ1-3	-
TGTGCCAGCAGTTTAACCTTCGGACTAGCAGAGACCCAGTACTTC	CASSLTFGLAETQYF	TRBV27	-	TRBJ2-5	TRBD2
TGTGCCAGCAGGGGCGGGACATACTCCTACAATGAGCAGTTCTTC	CASRGGTYSYNEQFF	TRBV28	few	TRBJ2-1	-
TGCAGCGTTGAACTAACTAGCGGGAGGGCCCCTGGGGAGCTGTTTTTT	CSVELTSGRAPGELFF	TRBV29-1	-	TRBJ2-2	TRBD2
TGTGCCTGGAGTCCCTCGACTAGCGGGAGAACAGATACGCAGTATTTT	CAWSPSTSGRTDTQYF	TRBV30	-	TRBJ2-3	TRBD2
TGTGCCAGCAGGAGCGGGAATGGGGGGGTTCAGCCCCAGCATTTT	CASRSGNGGVQPQHF	TRBV27	-	TRBJ1-5	-
TGCGCCAGCAGCCGGGACAGGGGCTACGAGCAGTACTTC	CASSRDRGYEQYF	TRBV5-1	-	TRBJ2-7	TRBD1
TGTGCCAGTAGTCTTCCCCGAGGGGGCCGGGCCCTGAATCAGCCCCAGCATTTT	CASSLPRGGRALNQPQHF	TRBV19	-	TRBJ1-5	TRBD1
TGTGCCAGCAGTTTTTTTAATGAGCAGTTCTTC	CASSFFNEQFF	TRBV28	-	TRBJ2-1	-
TGTGCCAGCAGCCAGACTAGCGGGAGGTGGGGGACCACAGATACGCAGTATTTT	CASSQTSGRWGTTDTQYF	TRBV14	medium-sized	TRBJ2-3	TRBD2
TGTGCCAGCAGCACCTATACAGATACGCAGTATTTT	CASSTYTDTQYF	TRBV7-2	-	TRBJ2-3	-
TGTGCCAGCACCTTAGCGGGCCAGGACTACGAGCAGTACTTC	CASTLAGQDYEQYF	TRBV28	-	TRBJ2-7	TRBD2
TGCGCCAGCAGCTTTTGGACTAGCGGGACAGGAGAGCAGTTCTTC	CASSFWTSGTGEQFF	TRBV5-1	once	TRBJ2-1	TRBD2
TGTGCCAGCAGGGCAGGAGGGGGCTTCTACGAGCAGTACTTC	CASRAGGGFYEQYF	TRBV5-6	-	TRBJ2-7	-
TGCGCCAGCAGCATCGGTCCGGGGAACCATCAGCCCCAGCATTTT	CASSIGPGNHQPQHF	TRBV5-1	-	TRBJ1-5	-